The rows below give T cell receptor beta chains drawn from one sample of a study of technical replicates of blood from a handful of donors. Sequencing used immunoSEQ multiplex PCR; TCRdb keeps in-frame clones, though not all of them. Of approximately 99,000 clones in the sample, about 96% are singletons; the top ten hold under 0.45%. Sequencing input: T cells isolated from PBMCs. Receptors originate from a human donor in good health. Both conserved end residues are part of each CDR3. Each record gives: CDR3 DNA, CDR3 protein, V gene, D gene, J gene, clone size. D genes are given only for firm matches. Some rows have no size entry. The others give once, few or many, or a class for an expanded clone.

cdr3_nt: TGTGCCAGCAGCTTAGCACATGAAAATCAGCCCCAGCATTTT; cdr3_aa: CASSLAHENQPQHF; v_call: TRBV11-2; d_call: NA; j_call: TRBJ1-5; clone_size: NA
cdr3_nt: TGCAGCGTTGAACCCGGGACAAACACCGGGGAGCTGTTTTTT; cdr3_aa: CSVEPGTNTGELFF; v_call: TRBV29-1; d_call: NA; j_call: TRBJ2-2; clone_size: NA
cdr3_nt: TGTGCCAGTATAAGCGGGAGGACCACAGATACGCAGTATTTT; cdr3_aa: CASISGRTTDTQYF; v_call: TRBV19; d_call: TRBD2; j_call: TRBJ2-3; clone_size: once
cdr3_nt: TGCGCCAGCAGCTTGGGAGGGAACACTGAAGCTTTCTTT; cdr3_aa: CASSLGGNTEAFF; v_call: TRBV5-1; d_call: NA; j_call: TRBJ1-1; clone_size: NA
cdr3_nt: TGTGCCAGCAGTGAAGTGGAGACAGGGGGCACAGATACGCAGTATTTT; cdr3_aa: CASSEVETGGTDTQYF; v_call: TRBV6-1; d_call: TRBD1; j_call: TRBJ2-3; clone_size: NA
cdr3_nt: TGTGCCAGCAGCGCTCCACGGAGCTCCTACAATGAGCAGTTCTTC; cdr3_aa: CASSAPRSSYNEQFF; v_call: TRBV9; d_call: NA; j_call: TRBJ2-1; clone_size: NA
cdr3_nt: TGCGCCAGCAGCTTGGACTCTTGGACAGGCTACTCTGGGGCCAACGTCCTGACTTTC; cdr3_aa: CASSLDSWTGYSGANVLTF; v_call: TRBV5-1; d_call: TRBD1; j_call: TRBJ2-6; clone_size: NA
cdr3_nt: TGTGCCAGCAGCTTCGGACGGAGAGGGGGAGATACGCAGTATTTT; cdr3_aa: CASSFGRRGGDTQYF; v_call: TRBV5-6; d_call: NA; j_call: TRBJ2-3; clone_size: NA
cdr3_nt: TGTGCCAGCAGCCGAGCGGGACGTGCCGTATCCGGTGGCGAGCAGTACTTC; cdr3_aa: CASSRAGRAVSGGEQYF; v_call: TRBV4-2; d_call: TRBD2; j_call: TRBJ2-7; clone_size: NA
cdr3_nt: TGTGCCACCAGGCGGGGGCGCCTCGAAAAACTGTTTTTT; cdr3_aa: CATRRGRLEKLFF; v_call: TRBV19; d_call: NA; j_call: TRBJ1-4; clone_size: few
cdr3_nt: TGTGCCAGCAGCCTTAGCGGCACAGATACGCAGTATTTT; cdr3_aa: CASSLSGTDTQYF; v_call: TRBV27; d_call: NA; j_call: TRBJ2-3; clone_size: NA
cdr3_nt: TGTGCCAGCGATTCGAACAGAGAAAACACTGAAGCTTTCTTT; cdr3_aa: CASDSNRENTEAFF; v_call: TRBV28; d_call: NA; j_call: TRBJ1-1; clone_size: NA
cdr3_nt: TGTGCCAGCAGCTTGGGACTAGCGGGAGGCTATTCCTACGAGCAGTACTTC; cdr3_aa: CASSLGLAGGYSYEQYF; v_call: TRBV7-2; d_call: TRBD2; j_call: TRBJ2-7; clone_size: NA
cdr3_nt: TGTGCCAGCAGAAAGACTAGCGGGAGCTCCTACGAGCAGTACTTC; cdr3_aa: CASRKTSGSSYEQYF; v_call: TRBV27; d_call: TRBD2; j_call: TRBJ2-7; clone_size: NA
cdr3_nt: TGCAGCGTTGCAGCGAACTATGGCTACACCTTC; cdr3_aa: CSVAANYGYTF; v_call: TRBV29-1; d_call: NA; j_call: TRBJ1-2; clone_size: NA
cdr3_nt: TGTGCCAGCAGTTCTGGTAGCAGTTCCTATGGCTACACCTTC; cdr3_aa: CASSSGSSSYGYTF; v_call: TRBV28; d_call: NA; j_call: TRBJ1-2; clone_size: once
cdr3_nt: TGTGCCAGCAGGGGGACAGTACTGGAACTGTTTTTT; cdr3_aa: CASRGTVLELFF; v_call: TRBV2; d_call: TRBD1; j_call: TRBJ1-4; clone_size: NA
cdr3_nt: TGCGCCAGCGGGGGGGCAATGGCTGAAGCTTTCTTT; cdr3_aa: CASGGAMAEAFF; v_call: TRBV10-2; d_call: NA; j_call: TRBJ1-1; clone_size: NA
cdr3_nt: TGTGCCAGTAGTATAGCCCGTCCGGGGAGAGATATAGATACGCAGTATTTT; cdr3_aa: CASSIARPGRDIDTQYF; v_call: TRBV19; d_call: NA; j_call: TRBJ2-3; clone_size: once
cdr3_nt: TGTGCCACCAGCAGAGATCAGGGCGACGAGCAGTACTTC; cdr3_aa: CATSRDQGDEQYF; v_call: TRBV15; d_call: NA; j_call: TRBJ2-7; clone_size: NA
cdr3_nt: TGTGCCAGCAGCTTTTTGAGGGGGTACAATGAGCAGTTCTTC; cdr3_aa: CASSFLRGYNEQFF; v_call: TRBV7-9; d_call: NA; j_call: TRBJ2-1; clone_size: NA
cdr3_nt: TGTGCCAGCACTAAACAAGACGGGACCTACGAGCAGTACTTC; cdr3_aa: CASTKQDGTYEQYF; v_call: TRBV5-4; d_call: NA; j_call: TRBJ2-7; clone_size: NA
cdr3_nt: TGTGCCAGCAGCGTGGCCGGGTATGACGGGGAGCTGTTTTTT; cdr3_aa: CASSVAGYDGELFF; v_call: TRBV7-9; d_call: NA; j_call: TRBJ2-2; clone_size: NA
cdr3_nt: TGTGCCAGCAGTCAACGACTGAAGCGGGAGGGAGCCGAGCAGTACTTC; cdr3_aa: CASSQRLKREGAEQYF; v_call: TRBV2; d_call: TRBD2; j_call: TRBJ2-7; clone_size: NA